This T cell receptor beta chain comes out of a study of cytomegalovirus exposure and HLA in healthy donors. The CDR3 contains 15 residues. Looked up from germline, CDR1 is MNHEY and CDR2 is SVGAGI. The V gene lost 5 bases and the J gene lost 9 bases, with 17 bases spanning the gap. A remark on this clone: No antigen is known for it.

Primers: 60 Vbeta forward and 13 Jbeta reverse. Clones were read by immunoSEQ multiplex PCR, and TCRdb kept only the in-frame ones, dropping some. This sample yields under 200,000 clones, of which 79% are seen a single time; roughly 4.5% belongs to the top ten. Study conclusions and caveats: A previous analysis found most TCR beta V segments productive roughly 87% or roughly 30% of the time. Reportedly, diagnosis of cytomegalovirus status by the classifier showed high specificity and sensitivity.

This sequence was found in a woman aged 30 to 39 in good health and CMV-seropositive. The sample taken for sequencing was PBMCs. The V call is TRBV6-5, the J call TRBJ1-6; possible D gene TRBD1, 5 bases. In nucleotides, the CDR3 is TGTGCCAGCAGTATGGACACATTTTCAACTTCACCCCTCCACTTT. Translating gives CASSMDTFSTSPLHF.